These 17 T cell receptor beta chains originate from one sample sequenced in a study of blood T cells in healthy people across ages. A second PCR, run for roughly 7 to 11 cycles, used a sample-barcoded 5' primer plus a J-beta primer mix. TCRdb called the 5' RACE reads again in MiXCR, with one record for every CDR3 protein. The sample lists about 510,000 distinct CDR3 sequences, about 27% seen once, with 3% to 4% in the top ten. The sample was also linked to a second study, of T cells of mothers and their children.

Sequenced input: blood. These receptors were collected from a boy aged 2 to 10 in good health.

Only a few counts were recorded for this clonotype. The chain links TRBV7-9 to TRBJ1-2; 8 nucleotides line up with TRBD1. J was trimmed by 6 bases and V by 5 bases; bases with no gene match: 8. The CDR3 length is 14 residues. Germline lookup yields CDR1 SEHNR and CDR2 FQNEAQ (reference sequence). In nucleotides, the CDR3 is TGTGCCAGCAGCCCCTGGGACAGGTCGAATGGCTACACCTTC. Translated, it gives CASSPWDRSNGYTF.

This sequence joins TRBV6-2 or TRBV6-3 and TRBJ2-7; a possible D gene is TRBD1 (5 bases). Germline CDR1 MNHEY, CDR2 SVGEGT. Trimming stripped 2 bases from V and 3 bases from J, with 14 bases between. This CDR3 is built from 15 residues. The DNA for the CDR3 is TGTGCCAGCAGTTACCCCAGGGTACAGGACTACGAGCAGTACTTC. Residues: CASSYPRVQDYEQYF.

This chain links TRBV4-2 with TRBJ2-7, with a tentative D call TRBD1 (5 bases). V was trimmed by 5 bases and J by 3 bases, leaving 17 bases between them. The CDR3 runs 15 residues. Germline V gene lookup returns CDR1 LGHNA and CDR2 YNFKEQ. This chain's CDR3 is CASSVSPGKGYEQYF. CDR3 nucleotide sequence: TGTGCCAGCAGCGTTTCTCCAGGGAAGGGCTACGAGCAGTACTTC.

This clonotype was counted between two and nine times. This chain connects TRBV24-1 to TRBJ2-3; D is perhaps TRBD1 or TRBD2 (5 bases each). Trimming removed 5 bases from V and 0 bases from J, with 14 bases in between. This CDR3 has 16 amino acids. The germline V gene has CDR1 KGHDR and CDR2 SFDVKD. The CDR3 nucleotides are TGTGCCACCAGTGGGGGACGGACAACTAGCACAGATACGCAGTATTTT. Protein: CATSGGRTTSTDTQYF.

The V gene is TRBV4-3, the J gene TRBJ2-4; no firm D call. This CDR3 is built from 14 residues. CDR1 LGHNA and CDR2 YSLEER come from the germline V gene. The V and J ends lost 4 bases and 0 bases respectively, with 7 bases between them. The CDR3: CASSPTVAKNIQYF. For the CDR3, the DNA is TGCGCCAGCAGCCCAACAGTAGCCAAAAACATTCAGTACTTC.

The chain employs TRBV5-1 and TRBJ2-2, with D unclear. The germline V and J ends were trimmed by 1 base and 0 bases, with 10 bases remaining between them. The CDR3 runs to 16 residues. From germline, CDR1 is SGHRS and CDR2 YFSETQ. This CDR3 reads CASSLRATPNTGELFF. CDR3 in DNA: TGCGCCAGCAGCTTGCGGGCCACACCGAACACCGGGGAGCTGTTTTTT.

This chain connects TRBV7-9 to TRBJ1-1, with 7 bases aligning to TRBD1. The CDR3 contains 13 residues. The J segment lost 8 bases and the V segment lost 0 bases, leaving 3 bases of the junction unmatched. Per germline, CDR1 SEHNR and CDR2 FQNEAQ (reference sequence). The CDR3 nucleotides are TGTGCCAGCAGCTTAGCCGGCAGGGGGGAAGCTTTCTTT. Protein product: CASSLAGRGEAFF.

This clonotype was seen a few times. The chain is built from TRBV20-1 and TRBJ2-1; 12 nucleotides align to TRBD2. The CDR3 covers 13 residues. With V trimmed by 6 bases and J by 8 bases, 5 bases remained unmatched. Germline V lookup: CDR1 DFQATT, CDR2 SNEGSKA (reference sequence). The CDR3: CSARTSGEDEQFF. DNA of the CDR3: TGCAGTGCAAGGACTAGCGGGGAAGATGAGCAGTTCTTC.

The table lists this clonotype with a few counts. The CDR3 region is CASTGQADYGYTF. The CDR3 bases are TGTGCCAGCACTGGGCAGGCCGACTATGGCTACACCTTC. This chain links TRBV2 with TRBJ1-2; D remains unclear. The length of the CDR3 is 13 residues. In germline, CDR1 is SNHLY, CDR2 FYNNEI. V was pared by 7 bases and J by 3 bases, with 12 bases between.

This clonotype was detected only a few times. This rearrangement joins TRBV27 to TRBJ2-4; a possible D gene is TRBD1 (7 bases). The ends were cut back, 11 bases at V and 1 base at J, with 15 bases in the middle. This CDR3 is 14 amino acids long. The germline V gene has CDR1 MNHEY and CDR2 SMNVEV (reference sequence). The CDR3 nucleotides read TGTGCCGGGGAGGACAGGTTGGCCAAAAACATTCAGTACTTC. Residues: CAGEDRLAKNIQYF.

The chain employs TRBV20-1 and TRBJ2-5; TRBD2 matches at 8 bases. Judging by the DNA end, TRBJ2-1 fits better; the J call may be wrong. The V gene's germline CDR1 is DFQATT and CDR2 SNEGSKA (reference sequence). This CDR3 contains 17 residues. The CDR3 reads CSARELKAGEYGNEQFF. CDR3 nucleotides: TGCAGTGCTAGGGAACTTAAAGCGGGAGAGTACGGCAATGAGCAGTTCTTC.

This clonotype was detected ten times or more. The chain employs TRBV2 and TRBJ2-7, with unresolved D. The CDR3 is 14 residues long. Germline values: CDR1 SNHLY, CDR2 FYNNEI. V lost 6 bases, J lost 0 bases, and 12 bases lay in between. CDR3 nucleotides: TGTGCCAGCAGGAATGAAGGATACTCCTACGAGCAGTACTTC. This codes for CASRNEGYSYEQYF. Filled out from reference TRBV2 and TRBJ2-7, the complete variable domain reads EPEVTQTPSHQVTQMGQEVILRCVPISNHLYFYWYRQILGQKVEFLVSFYNNEISEKSEIFDDQFSVERPDGSNFTLKIRSTKLEDSAMYFCASRNEGYSYEQYFGPGTRLTVT.

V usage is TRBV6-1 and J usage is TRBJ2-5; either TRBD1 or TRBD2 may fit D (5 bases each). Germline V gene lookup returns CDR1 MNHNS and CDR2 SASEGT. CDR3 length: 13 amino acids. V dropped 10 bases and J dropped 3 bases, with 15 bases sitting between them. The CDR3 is CAITRDGEETQYF. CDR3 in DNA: TGTGCCATTACTAGGGACGGAGAAGAGACCCAGTACTTC.

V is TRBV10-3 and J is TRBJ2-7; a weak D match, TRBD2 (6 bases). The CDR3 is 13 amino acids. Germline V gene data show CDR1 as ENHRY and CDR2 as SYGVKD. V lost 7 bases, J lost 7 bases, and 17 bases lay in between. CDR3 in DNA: TGTGCCATCAAGGGGACTCCTTTGAGGGAGCAGTACTTC. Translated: CAIKGTPLREQYF.

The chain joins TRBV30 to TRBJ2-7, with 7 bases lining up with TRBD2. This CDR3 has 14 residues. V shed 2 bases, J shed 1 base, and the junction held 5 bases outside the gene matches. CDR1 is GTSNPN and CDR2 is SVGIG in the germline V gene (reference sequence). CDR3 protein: CAWSRLAASYEQYF. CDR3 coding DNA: TGTGCCTGGAGTCGCCTAGCGGCATCCTACGAGCAGTACTTC.

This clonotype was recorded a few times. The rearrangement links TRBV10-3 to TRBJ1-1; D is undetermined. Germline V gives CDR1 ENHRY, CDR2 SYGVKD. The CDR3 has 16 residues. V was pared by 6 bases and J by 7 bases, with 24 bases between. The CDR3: CAISPTPVDPGYEAFF. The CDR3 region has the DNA TGTGCCATCAGCCCTACCCCCGTCGACCCGGGATATGAAGCTTTCTTT.

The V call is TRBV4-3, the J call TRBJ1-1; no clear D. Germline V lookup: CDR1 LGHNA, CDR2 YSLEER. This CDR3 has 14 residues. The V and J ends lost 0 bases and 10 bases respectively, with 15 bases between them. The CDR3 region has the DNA TGCGCCAGCAGCCAAGAAAGGACCGACCCGGGAGCTTTCTTT. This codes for CASSQERTDPGAFF.